A selection of T cell receptor beta chains follows, all from one sample in a study of identical twins. TCRdb used MiXCR to reprocess the 5' RACE reads, holding one entry per CDR3 protein. Of about 200,000 distinct CDR3 sequences listed, around 10% were seen once; the top ten hold around 5.1%. The sample comprised memory (CD45RO+) T cells sorted from blood. The receptors originated from a woman aged 18-30 years in good health. Both conserved end residues are part of each CDR3.

v_call	j_call	cdr3_length	cdr3_aa
TRBV6-2/TRBV6-3	TRBJ2-1	15	CASTPTGLLVNEQFF
TRBV12-3/TRBV12-4	TRBJ2-2	14	CASRRSGGTGELFF
TRBV7-9	TRBJ1-4	13	CASSRGPGEKLFF
TRBV20-1	TRBJ1-1	12	CSARDDGAKAFF
TRBV20-1	TRBJ1-4	14	CSASRQGFHEKLFF
TRBV4-3	TRBJ2-3	14	CASSQDLATDTQYF
TRBV18	TRBJ2-2	15	CASSRMGANTGELFF
TRBV12-3/TRBV12-4	TRBJ1-1	16	CASSLRGNRGGTEAFF
TRBV12-3/TRBV12-4	TRBJ2-3	15	CASSPYGGASDTQYF
TRBV9	TRBJ2-5	14	CASSGGRGQETQYF
TRBV7-6	TRBJ1-4	17	CASSLRADGFVVKKLFF
TRBV4-3	TRBJ1-5	17	CASSQDAGTGANQPQHF
TRBV5-1	TRBJ1-4	13	CASAGTGNEKLFF
TRBV20-1	TRBJ2-7	13	CSAERDSNYEQYF
TRBV4-3	TRBJ2-3	18	CASSQELAGADLTDTQYF